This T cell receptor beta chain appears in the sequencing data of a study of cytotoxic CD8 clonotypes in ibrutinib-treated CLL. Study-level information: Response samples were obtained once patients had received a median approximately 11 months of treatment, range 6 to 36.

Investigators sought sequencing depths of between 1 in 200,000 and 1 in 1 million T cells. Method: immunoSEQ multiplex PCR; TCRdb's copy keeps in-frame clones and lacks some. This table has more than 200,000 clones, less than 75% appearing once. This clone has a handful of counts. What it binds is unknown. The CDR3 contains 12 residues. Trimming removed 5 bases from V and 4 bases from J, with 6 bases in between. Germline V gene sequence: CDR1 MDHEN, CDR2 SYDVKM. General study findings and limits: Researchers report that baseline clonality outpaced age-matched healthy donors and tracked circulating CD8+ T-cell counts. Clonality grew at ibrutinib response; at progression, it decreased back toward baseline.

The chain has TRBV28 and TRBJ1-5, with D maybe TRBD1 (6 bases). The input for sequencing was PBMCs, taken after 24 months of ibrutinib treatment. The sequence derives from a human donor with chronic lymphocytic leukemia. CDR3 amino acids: CASSGQNQPQHF. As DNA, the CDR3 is TGTGCCAGCAGTGGACAGAATCAGCCCCAGCATTTT.